The source of this T cell receptor beta chain is a study of T cells in Graves' hyperthyroidism and ophthalmopathy. Ten or more counts support this clonotype. Authors of the study amplified TCR beta CDR3 regions from RNA transcripts. TCR CDR3 regions were first amplified by RT-PCR with HTBI primers. TCRdb processed the multiplex PCR reads anew with MiXCR; each CDR3 protein has one entry. Of 640,000 or so distinct CDR3 sequences in the sample, 14% were seen once. CDR1 and CDR2 (germline): SNHLY, FYNNEI. The CDR3 loop spans 12 amino acids. Trimming pared 6 bases from V and 8 bases from J, leaving 11 bases between.

Sequenced: blood. The chain joins TRBV2 to TRBJ1-3; tentative D call: TRBD1 (5 bases). This clonotype was obtained from a woman aged 18-29 years with Graves' ophthalmopathy. CDR3: CASSERGYTIYF. The CDR3 bases are TGTGCCAGCAGCGAGAGGGGATACACCATATATTTT.